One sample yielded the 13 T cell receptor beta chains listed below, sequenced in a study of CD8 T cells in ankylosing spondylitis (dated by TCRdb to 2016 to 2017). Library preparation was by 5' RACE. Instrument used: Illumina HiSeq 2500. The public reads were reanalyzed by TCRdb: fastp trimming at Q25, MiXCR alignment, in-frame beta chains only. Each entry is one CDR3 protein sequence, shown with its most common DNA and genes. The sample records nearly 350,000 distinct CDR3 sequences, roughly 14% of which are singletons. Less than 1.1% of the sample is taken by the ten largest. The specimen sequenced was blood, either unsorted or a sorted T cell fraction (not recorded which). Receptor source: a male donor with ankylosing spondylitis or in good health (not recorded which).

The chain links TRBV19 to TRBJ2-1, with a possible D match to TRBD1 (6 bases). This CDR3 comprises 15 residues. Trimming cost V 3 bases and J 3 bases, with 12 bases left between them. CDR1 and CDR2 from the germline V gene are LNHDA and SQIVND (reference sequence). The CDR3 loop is CASSIQQGGYNEQFF. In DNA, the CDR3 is TGTGCCAGTAGTATCCAACAGGGCGGCTACAATGAGCAGTTCTTC.

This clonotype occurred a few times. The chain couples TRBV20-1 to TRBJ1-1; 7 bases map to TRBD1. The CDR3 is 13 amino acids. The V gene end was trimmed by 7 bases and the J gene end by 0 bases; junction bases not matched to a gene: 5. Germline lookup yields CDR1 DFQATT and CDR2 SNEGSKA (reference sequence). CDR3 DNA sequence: TGCAGTGGTTCCGACAGGGTGAACACTGAAGCTTTCTTT. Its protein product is CSGSDRVNTEAFF.

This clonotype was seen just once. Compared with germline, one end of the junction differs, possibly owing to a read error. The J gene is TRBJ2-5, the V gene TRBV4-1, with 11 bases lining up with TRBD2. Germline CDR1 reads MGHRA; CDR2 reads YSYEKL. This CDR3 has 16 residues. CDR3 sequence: CTSSQEGLAVQETQYF. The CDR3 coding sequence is TGCACCAGCAGCCAGGAGGGACTAGCGGTCCAAGAGACCCAGTACTTC.

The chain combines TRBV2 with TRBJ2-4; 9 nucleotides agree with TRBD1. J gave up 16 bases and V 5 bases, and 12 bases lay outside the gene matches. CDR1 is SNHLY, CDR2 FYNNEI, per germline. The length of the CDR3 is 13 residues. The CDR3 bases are TGTGCCAGCAGTACCCTACAGGGGGCGCCTGTATACTTC. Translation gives CASSTLQGAPVYF.

CDR3 coding DNA: TGTGCCAGCAGTTCCCAACAGGGTAACACCTACGAGCAGTACTTC. Amino acids: CASSSQQGNTYEQYF. V is TRBV4-2 and J is TRBJ2-7; the D gene is possibly TRBD1 (6 bases). The V gene's germline CDR1 is LGHNA and CDR2 YNFKEQ. The CDR3 has 15 residues. Deletions cut 6 bases from V and 2 bases from J, with 17 bases between.

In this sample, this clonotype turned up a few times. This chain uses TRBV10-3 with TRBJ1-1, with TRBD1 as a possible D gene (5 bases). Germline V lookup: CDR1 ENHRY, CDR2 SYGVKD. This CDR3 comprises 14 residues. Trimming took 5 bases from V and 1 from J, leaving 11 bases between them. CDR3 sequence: CAISRDVQNTEAFF. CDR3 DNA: TGTGCCATCAGTCGGGACGTCCAGAACACTGAAGCTTTCTTT.

The CDR3, as DNA: TGTGCCAGCAGCGTCCTAGCGGGGGGGCGAGATACGCAGTATTTT. It translates to CASSVLAGGRDTQYF. The V gene is TRBV5-5, the J gene TRBJ2-3, with TRBD2 identical over 12 bases. V shed 4 bases, J shed 5 bases, and the junction held 5 bases outside the gene matches. The CDR3 totals 15 residues. Germline values: CDR1 SGHKS, CDR2 YYEKEE (reference sequence).

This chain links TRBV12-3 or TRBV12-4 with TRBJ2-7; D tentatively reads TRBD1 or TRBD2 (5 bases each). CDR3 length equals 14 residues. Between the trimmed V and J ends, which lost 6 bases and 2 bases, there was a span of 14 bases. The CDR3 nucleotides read TGTGCCAGCAGCCTCCGAGGGGTGACCTACGAGCAGTACTTC. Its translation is CASSLRGVTYEQYF.

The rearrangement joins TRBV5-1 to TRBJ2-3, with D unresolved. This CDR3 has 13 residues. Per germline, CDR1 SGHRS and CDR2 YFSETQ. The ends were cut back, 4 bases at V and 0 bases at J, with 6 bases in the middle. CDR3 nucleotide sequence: TGCGCCAGCAGCACCCCTAGCACAGATACGCAGTATTTT. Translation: CASSTPSTDTQYF.

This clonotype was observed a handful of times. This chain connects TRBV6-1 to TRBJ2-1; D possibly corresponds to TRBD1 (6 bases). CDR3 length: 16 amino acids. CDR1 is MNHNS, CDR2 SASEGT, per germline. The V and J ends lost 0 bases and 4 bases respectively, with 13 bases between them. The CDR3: CASSEALLGTYNEQFF. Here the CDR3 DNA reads TGTGCCAGCAGTGAAGCGCTTCTGGGGACATACAATGAGCAGTTCTTC.

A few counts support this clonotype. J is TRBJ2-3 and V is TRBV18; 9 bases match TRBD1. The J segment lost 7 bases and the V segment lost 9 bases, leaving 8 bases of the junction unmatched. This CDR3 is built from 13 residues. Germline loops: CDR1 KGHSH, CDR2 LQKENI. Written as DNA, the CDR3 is TGTGCCAGTCTACAGGGGGCGAGGAATACGCAGTATTTT. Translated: CASLQGARNTQYF.

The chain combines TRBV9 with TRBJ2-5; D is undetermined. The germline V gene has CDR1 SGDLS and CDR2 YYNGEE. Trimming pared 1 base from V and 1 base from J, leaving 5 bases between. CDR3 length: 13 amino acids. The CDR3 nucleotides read TGTGCCAGCAGCGTAAACAGCCAAGAGACCCAGTACTTC. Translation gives CASSVNSQETQYF.

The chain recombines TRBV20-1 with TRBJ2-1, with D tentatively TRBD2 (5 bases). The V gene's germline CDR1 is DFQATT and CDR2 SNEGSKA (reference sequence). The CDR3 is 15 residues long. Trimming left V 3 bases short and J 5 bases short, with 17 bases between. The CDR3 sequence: CSASRPGKKDNEQFF. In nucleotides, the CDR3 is TGCAGTGCTAGTAGACCGGGGAAAAAGGACAATGAGCAGTTCTTC.